One sample yielded the 17 T cell receptor beta chains listed below, sequenced in a study of blood T cell repertoires in COVID-19. Here immunoSEQ multiplex PCR was the method, and the copy in TCRdb shows in-frame clones only, minus some. The sample carries 63,000 or so clones, about 88% recorded once. The sample comprised peripheral blood. These receptors all come from a human donor in a cohort sampled during active COVID-19.

J is TRBJ1-2 and V is TRBV30; D may be TRBD1 (5 bases). Trimming took 7 bases from V and 4 from J, leaving 22 bases between them. This CDR3 comprises 15 residues. Looked up from germline, CDR1 is GTSNPN and CDR2 is SVGIG (reference sequence). The CDR3 sequence is CASTFGGSPRYGYTF. As DNA, the CDR3 is TGTGCCTCGACCTTCGGGGGTTCTCCGCGCTATGGCTACACCTTC.

V and J are TRBV4-1 and TRBJ1-4; the D gene is possibly TRBD1 (5 bases). Germline V gene data show CDR1 as MGHRA and CDR2 as YSYEKL. The CDR3 sequence is 15 residues long. Trimming took off 4 bases at V and 4 bases at J, with 13 bases between the two ends. The chain's CDR3 is CASSLMQGINEKLFF. The CDR3 DNA is TGCGCCAGCAGCCTCATGCAGGGTATTAATGAAAAACTGTTTTTT.

This chain uses TRBV4-2 with TRBJ2-2; D may be TRBD2 (6 bases). V lost 2 bases and J 6 bases, leaving 13 bases between the germline ends. CDR1 and CDR2 from the germline V gene are LGHNA and YNFKEQ. This CDR3 comprises 15 residues. The CDR3 nucleotides are TGTGCCAGCAGCCAAAGTCTCCCTAGCGCCGGGGAGCTGTTTTTT. It encodes CASSQSLPSAGELFF.

This sequence joins TRBV27 and TRBJ2-3; 10 bases map to TRBD2. This CDR3 contains 16 residues. The junction had 8 bases not matched to a gene; V was cut back by 6 bases and J by 2 bases. Looked up from germline, CDR1 is MNHEY and CDR2 is SMNVEV (reference sequence). The CDR3 protein is CASRASGRTSTDTQYF. CDR3 in DNA: TGTGCCAGCAGGGCTAGCGGGAGAACTTCCACAGATACGCAGTATTTT.

The genes are TRBV19 and TRBJ2-4, with 11 positions matching TRBD2. Germline V gene data show CDR1 as LNHDA and CDR2 as SQIVND (reference sequence). V shed 3 bases and J 2 bases; nucleotides not matched to a gene: 6. The CDR3 loop spans 17 amino acids. The CDR3 DNA sequence: TGTGCCAGTAGTATCCAGGGGACTAGCGGACCCAAAAACATTCAGTACTTC. This encodes CASSIQGTSGPKNIQYF.

V and J are TRBV5-5 and TRBJ2-1, with a tentative D call TRBD1 (6 bases). This CDR3 region has 15 residues. Germline CDR1 reads SGHKS; CDR2 reads YYEKEE (reference sequence). V was cut by 1 base and J by 10 bases, with 18 bases left in between. CDR3 sequence reads: CASSLLQGQNREQFF. The DNA of the CDR3 is TGTGCCAGCAGCTTGTTGCAGGGGCAGAACAGGGAGCAGTTCTTC.

The V call is TRBV5-5, the J call TRBJ1-6; 8 bases are a match to TRBD1. Germline trimming cut 0 bases from V and 10 bases from J; bases unmatched to any gene: 9. This CDR3 is built from 16 residues. Germline CDR1 reads SGHKS; CDR2 reads YYEKEE (reference sequence). The CDR3 nucleotides are TGTGCCAGCAGCTTGGGTGCGACAGGGGTAGTCTCACCCCTCCACTTT. Amino acid sequence: CASSLGATGVVSPLHF.

The V call is TRBV7-8, the J call TRBJ2-7, with 11 bases lining up with TRBD1. Unmatched junction bases numbered 4, after V lost 4 bases and J lost 5 bases. Germline CDR1 and CDR2: SGHVS and FQNEAQ. The CDR3 has 14 amino acids. The CDR3 is CASSSGQGAHEQYV. The CDR3 bases are TGTGCCAGCAGCTCTGGACAGGGGGCCCACGAGCAGTACGTC.

The rearrangement joins TRBV6-5 to TRBJ2-2, with TRBD1 matching over 8 bases. The germline V gene encodes CDR1 MNHEY and CDR2 SVGAGI. The V and J ends lost 7 bases and 1 base, in that order; junction bases with no gene match: 5. The CDR3 has 15 amino acids. CDR3 residues: CASILGTGNTGELFF. In DNA form, the CDR3 reads TGTGCCAGCATTCTAGGGACAGGGAACACCGGGGAGCTGTTTTTT.

The chain has TRBV30 and TRBJ1-1; no firm D call. In germline, CDR1 is GTSNPN, CDR2 SVGIG (reference sequence). The CDR3 contains 11 residues. V gave up 3 bases and J gave up 3 bases, with 5 bases separating them. The CDR3 loop reads CAWSGDTEAFF. The CDR3 DNA reads as TGTGCCTGGAGCGGAGACACTGAAGCTTTCTTT.

V is TRBV6-6 and J is TRBJ1-2; D is perhaps TRBD1 (6 bases). CDR1 is MNHNY, CDR2 SVGAGI, per germline (reference sequence). Trimming removed 6 bases from V and 4 bases from J, with 12 bases in between. The CDR3 extends over 13 amino acids. This CDR3 is CASSLQGPYGYTF. The DNA for the CDR3 is TGTGCCAGCAGCCTCCAGGGGCCCTATGGCTACACCTTC.

This chain uses TRBV28 with TRBJ1-4; 9 bases align to TRBD1. Trimming cost V 6 bases and J 1 base; bases outside gene matches: 6. Per the germline V gene, CDR1 is MDHEN and CDR2 is SYDVKM. The CDR3 has 16 residues. The CDR3 DNA is TGTGCCAGCAGCCTACAGGGGGCTGTAACTAATGAAAAACTGTTTTTT. As protein: CASSLQGAVTNEKLFF.

This sequence joins TRBV30 and TRBJ1-2; D gene unclear. Per germline, CDR1 GTSNPN and CDR2 SVGIG (reference sequence). This CDR3 contains 14 residues. V lost 0 bases and J lost 4, with 12 bases in between. The CDR3 is CAWSVRTGSYGYTF. Here the CDR3 DNA reads TGTGCCTGGAGTGTCCGGACCGGGAGCTATGGCTACACCTTC.

The chain employs TRBV11-2 and TRBJ2-7, with D perhaps matching TRBD1 (6 bases). The CDR3 is made up of 15 amino acids. Germline V gene sequence: CDR1 SGHAT, CDR2 FQNNGV. Trimming took off 2 bases at V and 3 bases at J, with 14 bases between the two ends. CDR3 bases: TGTGCCAGCAGCTTAAAGGGGGTTGGGGGCTACGAGCAGTACTTC. Its translation is CASSLKGVGGYEQYF.

The genes are TRBV21-1 and TRBJ1-1; TRBD1 reflects the table's D call only, with no check against the DNA. TRBV21-1 is termed a pseudogene. The CDR3 has 18 amino acids. The chain's CDR3 is CASSKRYQTGGKNTEAFF. CDR3 nucleotide sequence: TGTGCCAGCAGCAAAAGGTATCAAACAGGGGGGAAGAACACTGAAGCTTTCTTT.

V and J are TRBV5-5 and TRBJ1-6; TRBD1 aligns across 8 bases. Germline CDR1 and CDR2: SGHKS and YYEKEE (reference sequence). V lost 0 bases to trimming and J lost 10 bases; unmatched junction nucleotides: 6. The CDR3 contains 15 residues. The CDR3 region is CASSLDPGGGSPLHF. Here the CDR3 DNA reads TGTGCCAGCAGCTTGGATCCAGGGGGCGGCTCACCCCTCCACTTT. Full variable domain (rest looked up from reference TRBV5-5 and TRBJ1-6): DAGVTQSPTHLIKTRGQQVTLRCSPISGHKSVSWYQQVLGQGPQFIFQYYEKEERGRGNFPDRFSARQFPNYSSELNVNALLLGDSALYLCASSLDPGGGSPLHFGNGTRLTVT.

A single count supports this clone. The chain combines TRBV27 with TRBJ1-3; D ambiguous. The CDR3 loop spans 13 amino acids. Trimming left V 3 bases short and J 2 bases short, with 5 bases between. Germline CDR1 and CDR2: MNHEY and SMNVEV (reference sequence). CDR3 region: CASSLRPGNTIYF. The CDR3 nucleotides are TGTGCCAGCAGTTTGCGCCCTGGAAACACCATATATTTT.